Described below is a single TCR beta chain sequence and its context. It lacks a known antigen. Base qualities are not recorded, but no much larger clone differs from it by a single base. This sample was included in a study of regulatory T cells in long-lasting Graves disease (dated by TCRdb to the early 2020s). At the level of the whole study: Antithyroid drugs had been taken for less than 3 months by newly diagnosed Graves' disease patients. The study was conducted in China and was registered as a clinical trial. This study used TCR sequencing and RNA sequencing of peripheral blood to compare persistent Graves' disease patients against newly diagnosed Graves' disease patients. A total of 35 or so samples were covered by TCR sequencing, comprising roughly 13 persistent and around 20 newly diagnosed Graves' disease patients.

This sample's time point label indicates: newly diagnosed GD, antithyroid drugs for less than 3 months. For both TCR sequencing and RNA sequencing, RNA was extracted from PBMCs using TRIzol. The diagnosis of Graves' disease was made according to American Thyroid Association guidelines. The patients came from an endocrinology department in Xi'an, China. From each patient, 7.5 to 9.5 milliliters of peripheral blood was collected into an EDTA anticoagulant tube. Ficoll Paque Plus density gradient separation was used to isolate PBMCs, and no further T cell sorting was done. An Agilent 2100 Bioanalyzer and agarose gel were used to check RNA quality, while a NanoDrop 2000 measured RNA concentration. The method behind the library was multiplex PCR. TCRdb names Illumina HiSeq 4000 as the instrument used. To build TCR beta libraries, CDR3 regions were amplified by Arm-PCR using iRepertoire HTBI primers. Before sequencing, the PCR products underwent gel purification. The original pipeline was this. Across samples, approximately 68 TRBV and 13 to 15 TRBJ segments were identified and used for gene usage analysis of CDR3 amino acid clonotypes. COPE and FqMerger were used to merge the filtered high-quality paired reads into contigs. BLAST was used to align contigs to the IMGT TRBV, TRBD and TRBJ reference genes, and CDR3 was defined following IMGT. Clonotypes above 0.1% frequency were classified as highly expanded clones. Repertoire diversity was measured by Shannon entropy, and V-J evenness by the Gini coefficient. Public clonotypes were defined as clonotypes shared by more than one individual. TCRdb reworked the public reads: Q25 trimming with fastp, MiXCR clone assembly, productive beta chains retained. When rows share a CDR3 protein, they turn into one entry using the most common DNA and genes. The V and J calls shown here were made by TCRdb, not taken from the authors' results. The sample yields hundreds of thousands of distinct CDR3 sequences; approximately 20% were counted once. Of the sample, 35% to 45% falls within the top ten clones.

What the work shows at the level of the full study, not this receptor alone: The small sample size was acknowledged by the authors as a limitation that may reduce accuracy. Only peripheral blood was studied, because thyroid tissue, the primary lesion, was inaccessible. Sequencing and analysis were limited to the TCR beta chain. Lower TCR Shannon entropy and fewer highly expanded clones were observed in persistent Graves' disease patients than in newly diagnosed patients, which suggested clonal expansion. More public clonotypes were shared among persistent patients (2,741) than among newly diagnosed patients (roughly 960).

The input for sequencing was peripheral blood mononuclear cells (PBMCs), taken at new diagnosis, from a patient treated with antithyroid drugs. This TCR derives from a female donor with Graves disease.

The CDR3 in this case is CASSKGTDYGYTF. The bases are TGTGCCAGCAGCAAAGGGACTGACTATGGCTACACCTTC. The V and J segments used are TRBV7-2 and TRBJ1-2, and possibly TRBD1, on 5 matching bases. The germline ends are 10 bases apart after V is trimmed by 5 bases and J by 3 bases. The cysteine opens and the phenylalanine closes a CDR3 of 13 amino acids. Only the CDR3 DNA is retained, 39 bases long and in frame from the first base. CDR1 and CDR2 were assigned from the germline V gene as SGHTA and FQGNSA. Reference TRBV7-2 and TRBJ1-2 proteins supply the regions before and after the CDR3; the full variable domain is: GAGVSQSPSNKVTEKGKDVELRCDPISGHTALYWYRQSLGQGLEFLIYFQGNSAPDKSGLPSDRFSAERTGGSVSTLTIQRTQQEDSAVYLCASSKGTDYGYTFGSGTRLTVV.